The text below deals with one T cell receptor beta chain. What it binds is not known. This specimen belongs to a study of glioma-infiltrating T cells. Regarding the study as a whole: CDR3 overlap between tissue and blood was very small. Gliomas, especially low-grade, showed above-expected tissue-blood divergence; non-neoplastic patients showed below.

Amplification of TCR alpha and beta CDR3 regions from RNA used iRepertoire nested multiplex PCR. For one-step reverse transcription and amplification, about 90-400 ng of tissue mRNA or PBMC total RNA was used. One entry per CDR3 protein, called by TCRdb with MiXCR from the multiplex PCR reads. This repertoire shows under 150,000 distinct CDR3 sequences, about 22% found once; its top ten account for around 28%. The CDR3 sequence is 14 residues long. V was clipped by 8 bases and J by 0 bases, with 14 bases between them. The germline gives CDR1 SQVTM, CDR2 ANQGSEA. This rearrangement joins TRBV29-1 to TRBJ1-5; D remains unclear. The clonotype was recovered from a human donor with low-grade glioma or glioblastoma, undergoing nonglioma brain surgery, or in good health (not recorded which). Material: glioma tissue, nonneoplastic brain tissue, or PBMCs (not recorded which). The CDR3 sequence is CSLWWAHSNQPQHF. CDR3 nucleotides: TGCAGCCTATGGTGGGCCCATAGCAATCAGCCCCAGCATTTT.